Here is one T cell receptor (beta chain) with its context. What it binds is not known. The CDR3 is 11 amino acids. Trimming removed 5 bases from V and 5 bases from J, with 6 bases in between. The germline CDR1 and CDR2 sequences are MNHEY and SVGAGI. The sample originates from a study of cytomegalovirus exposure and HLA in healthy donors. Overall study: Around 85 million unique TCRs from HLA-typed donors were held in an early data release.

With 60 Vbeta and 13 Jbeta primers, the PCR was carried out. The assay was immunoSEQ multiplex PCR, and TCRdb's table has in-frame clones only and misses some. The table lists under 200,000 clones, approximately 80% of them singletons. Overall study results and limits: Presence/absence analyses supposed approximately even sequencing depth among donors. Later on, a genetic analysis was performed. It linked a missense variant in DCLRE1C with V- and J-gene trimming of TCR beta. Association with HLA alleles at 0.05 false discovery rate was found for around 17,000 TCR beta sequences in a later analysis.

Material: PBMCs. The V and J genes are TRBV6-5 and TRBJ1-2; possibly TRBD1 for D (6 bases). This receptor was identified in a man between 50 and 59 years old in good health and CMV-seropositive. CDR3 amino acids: CASSQGYGYTF. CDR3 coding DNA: TGTGCCAGCAGTCAGGGGTATGGCTACACCTTC.